The 11 T cell receptor beta chains given below trace back to one sample, sequenced in a study of T-cell memory formation after mild COVID-19 (dated by TCRdb to the early 2020s). The library was generated by 5' RACE. Reads for this sample came from an Illumina NovaSeq 6000. TCRdb reran the public reads through fastp at Q25 and MiXCR, keeping productive beta chains. Entries that share a CDR3 protein sequence are merged under the most common genes and DNA. Present in this sample are under 450,000 distinct CDR3 sequences, 20% to 25% of which were seen just once. The ten largest account for approximately 22% of the sample. Sequencing input: PBMCs or a T cell subset sorted from them (not recorded which). The receptor set was obtained from a man aged 18 to 30 who had mild COVID-19 (a few samples of this study predate the infection). The sample titles of this study are shuffled in the database, so cell type and time point are left out; the donor was told from shared clones.

This clonotype has only a few counts. No DNA is shown, since the ends of the CDR3 on it are uncertain; the CDR3 is the one TCRdb lists. The V and J genes are TRBV27 and TRBJ2-1; the DNA was not compared with TRBD1, the D call given in the table. The CDR3 length equals 13 residues, ends included. Germline values: CDR1 MNHEY, CDR2 SMNVEV (reference sequence). The CDR3 protein is CASSPFAAGTEFF.

This clonotype has only a few counts. The chain carries TRBV10-1 and TRBJ2-3; 7 bases line up with TRBD1. Germline V CDR1 and CDR2: WNHNN, SYGVQD (reference sequence). There are 14 residues in the CDR3. V dropped 9 bases and J dropped 6; count of bases not matched to a gene: 12. This CDR3 reads CASSTGANGDTQYF. CDR3 DNA sequence: TGCGCCAGTTCAACAGGGGCAAATGGGGATACGCAGTATTTT.

V and J are TRBV20-1 and TRBJ1-5; D remains unclear. Germline V gives CDR1 DFQATT, CDR2 SNEGSKA (reference sequence). There are 14 residues in the CDR3. The germline V and J ends were trimmed by 2 bases and 5 bases, with 13 bases remaining between them. The CDR3: CSARSPDNDQPQHF. The CDR3 bases are TGCAGTGCTAGATCCCCGGATAACGATCAGCCCCAGCATTTT.

This chain joins TRBV4-3 and TRBJ2-2, with 8 nucleotides matching TRBD2. The CDR3 is 16 residues long. Germline V gene sequence: CDR1 LGHNA, CDR2 YSLEER. J lost 4 bases, V lost 1 base, and 5 bases had no gene match. CDR3 nucleotide sequence: TGCGCCAGCAGCCAAGGTAGCGGGGTTGTCACCGGGGAGCTGTTTTTT. Translating gives CASSQGSGVVTGELFF.

The chain's CDR3 is CASSWDREYSPLHF. In DNA form, the CDR3 reads TGTGCCAGCAGCTGGGACAGGGAATATTCACCCCTCCACTTT. The rearrangement joins TRBV7-2 to TRBJ1-6; TRBD1 agrees at 9 bases. The trim removed 4 bases at V and 8 bases at J, leaving 3 bases unmatched. This CDR3 spans 14 amino acids. Germline assignment: CDR1 SGHTA and CDR2 FQGNSA.

This clonotype was seen at least ten times. The V call is TRBV12-3 or TRBV12-4, the J call TRBJ1-5, with D tentatively TRBD1 (5 bases). The CDR3 is made up of 15 amino acids. Trimming removed 1 base at V and 4 bases at J, with 11 bases between. The CDR3 loop is CASSLGGRGNQPQHF. The CDR3 nucleotides are TGTGCCAGCAGTTTAGGGGGGAGGGGAAATCAGCCCCAGCATTTT.

The chain carries TRBV7-2 and TRBJ1-1, with 7 bases fitting TRBD1. The CDR3 covers 14 residues. V lost 3 bases to trimming and J lost 6 bases; unmatched junction nucleotides: 7. Germline CDR1 reads SGHTA; CDR2 reads FQGNSA. The CDR3 loop reads CASSFSRGLAEAFF. DNA of the CDR3: TGTGCCAGCAGCTTTTCCAGGGGGTTGGCTGAAGCTTTCTTT.

The chain is built from TRBV10-3 and TRBJ1-5; possible D gene TRBD1, 5 bases. V was cut by 2 bases and J by 4 bases, with 15 bases left in between. The CDR3 is 16 residues long. CDR1 and CDR2 (germline): ENHRY, SYGVKD. In DNA, the CDR3 is TGTGCCATCAGTGAGGGGCAGGGCCCCGGGAATCAGCCCCAGCATTTT. Its translation is CAISEGQGPGNQPQHF.

In nucleotides, the CDR3 is TGTGCCAGCAGCCAAGAAGAGGGTACCTATGAAGCTTTCTTT. This sequence encodes CASSQEEGTYEAFF. The rearrangement joins TRBV4-2 to TRBJ1-1; no firm D call. The V and J ends lost 0 bases and 7 bases respectively, with 12 bases between them. CDR1 is LGHNA and CDR2 is YNFKEQ in the germline V gene. The CDR3 extends over 14 amino acids.

This clonotype was picked up a small number of times. The J gene is TRBJ2-5, the V gene TRBV12-3 or TRBV12-4; D is tentatively TRBD1 or TRBD2 (7 bases each). The length of the CDR3 is 13 residues. Trimming cost V 7 bases and J 4 bases, with 13 bases left between them. The CDR3 region is CASKRDSSETQYF. DNA of the CDR3: TGTGCCAGCAAGCGGGACAGCTCAGAGACCCAGTACTTC.

This clonotype was detected only once. The V gene is TRBV4-1, the J gene TRBJ1-2; 8 bases are shared with TRBD1. The length of the CDR3 is 12 residues. In germline, CDR1 is MGHRA, CDR2 YSYEKL. V lost 3 bases to trimming and J lost 7 bases; unmatched junction nucleotides: 1. CDR3 coding DNA: TGCGCCAGCAGCCAGACAGGGGTTGGCTACACCTTC. It translates to CASSQTGVGYTF.